Listed here are 15 T cell receptor beta chains from one sample, sequenced in a study of blood T cells in healthy people across ages. Alongside a J-beta primer mix, a sample-barcoded 5' primer served in a second PCR lasting roughly 6 to 11 cycles. Via MiXCR, TCRdb re-called the 5' RACE reads, giving one row per CDR3 protein. The sample gives some 730,000 distinct CDR3 sequences, approximately 21% of which show up once; around 21% is in the top ten. The specimen was blood. These TCRs come from a man between 65 and 85 years old in good health.

This clonotype was counted a single time. This chain uses TRBV6-6 with TRBJ1-6, with D possibly being TRBD1 (6 bases). Germline V gene sequence: CDR1 MNHNY, CDR2 SVGAGI (reference sequence). V lost 0 bases and J 7 bases, leaving 13 bases between the germline ends. This CDR3 is built from 16 residues. The CDR3 protein is CASSYSRAGENSPLHF. The CDR3 nucleotides read TGTGCCAGCAGTTACTCGAGGGCAGGGGAGAATTCACCCCTCCACTTT.

This chain connects TRBV20-1 to TRBJ1-4; D is unclear. Germline-derived CDR1 and CDR2 are DFQATT and SNEGSKA (reference sequence). V dropped 1 base and J dropped 4 bases, with 13 bases sitting between them. CDR3 length: 15 amino acids. The CDR3 loop is CSARAGKLRNEKLFF. The CDR3 nucleotides read TGCAGTGCTAGAGCGGGGAAACTCCGTAATGAAAAACTGTTTTTT.

The table lists this clonotype with many counts. In DNA form, the CDR3 reads TGCGCCAGCAGCTTCGGACTAGCGGGAGTCAATGAGCAGTTCTTC. As protein: CASSFGLAGVNEQFF. This chain connects TRBV5-1 to TRBJ2-1, with TRBD2 matching 13 bases. J was trimmed by 6 bases and V by 2 bases; bases with no gene match: 2. Germline CDR1 and CDR2: SGHRS and YFSETQ. The CDR3 sequence is 15 residues long.

The chain combines TRBV9 with TRBJ2-4; D gene ambiguous. The germline CDR1 and CDR2 sequences are SGDLS and YYNGEE. V shed 0 bases and J shed 4 bases, with 20 bases lying between them. The CDR3 is 18 residues long. The CDR3 bases are TGTGCCAGCAGCGTAGATGCGTCAGCCATAGGCGGTAAAAACATTCAGTACTTC. Encoded protein: CASSVDASAIGGKNIQYF. The variable domain in full, completed from reference TRBV9 and TRBJ2-4, reads DSGVTQTPKHLITATGQRVTLRCSPRSGDLSVYWYQQSLDQGLQFLIQYYNGEERAKGNILERFSAQQFPDLHSELNLSSLELGDSALYFCASSVDASAIGGKNIQYFGAGTRLSVL.

The chain joins TRBV20-1 to TRBJ1-1, with D perhaps matching TRBD1 (5 bases). The germline V gene has CDR1 DFQATT and CDR2 SNEGSKA (reference sequence). V was trimmed by 0 bases and J by 4 bases, leaving 12 bases between them. The CDR3 contains 14 residues. CDR3 amino acids: CSAREAGFRTEAFF. CDR3 sequence (DNA): TGCAGTGCTAGAGAGGCAGGGTTTCGCACTGAAGCTTTCTTT.

This clonotype showed up just a few times. The rearrangement joins TRBV20-1 to TRBJ1-2; a weak D match, TRBD1 (6 bases). Germline V gene data show CDR1 as DFQATT and CDR2 as SNEGSKA (reference sequence). V lost 6 bases, J lost 2 bases, and 13 bases lay in between. The CDR3 contains 13 residues. This CDR3 reads CSARTVNNYGYTF. The CDR3 bases are TGCAGTGCACGGACAGTAAACAACTATGGCTACACCTTC.

There are many counts of this clonotype. V and J are TRBV20-1 and TRBJ1-2; a possible D gene is TRBD1 (6 bases). There are 14 residues in the CDR3. Per germline, CDR1 DFQATT and CDR2 SNEGSKA (reference sequence). Between the trimmed V and J ends, which lost 6 bases and 2 bases, there was a span of 16 bases. CDR3: CSARPGHVNYGYTF. The CDR3 nucleotides read TGCAGTGCCAGACCGGGACATGTGAACTATGGCTACACCTTC.

The DNA for the CDR3 is TGTGCCAGCGGTAGCGGGGCTCTAGCCAAAAACATTCAGTACTTC. This translates into CASGSGALAKNIQYF. This chain links TRBV6-1 with TRBJ2-4, with 8 bases fitting TRBD2. Germline V gives CDR1 MNHNS, CDR2 SASEGT. This CDR3 region has 15 residues. Trimming at V came to 8 bases and at J to 0 bases, leaving 6 bases not matched to a gene.

The chain joins TRBV11-2 to TRBJ2-1; 7 bases match TRBD1. CDR3 size: 18 residues. Germline V gene sequence: CDR1 SGHAT, CDR2 FQNNGV. V lost 6 bases and J lost 6; bases outside the gene matches: 20. In DNA form, the CDR3 reads TGTGCCAGCAGGACATGGGGCGGACCGGGACAGAAATTCAATGAGCAGTTCTTC. Translation gives CASRTWGGPGQKFNEQFF.

The rearrangement links TRBV13 to TRBJ2-7, with TRBD2 matching over 10 bases. Per the germline V gene, CDR1 is PRHDT and CDR2 is FYEKMQ (reference sequence). V dropped 5 bases and J dropped 9; count of bases not matched to a gene: 19. CDR3 length: 17 residues. The CDR3 sequence is CASSPRGPGLALLGQYV. CDR3 bases: TGTGCCAGCAGCCCCAGGGGACCGGGACTAGCGCTTCTAGGGCAGTACGTC.

A few counts support this clonotype. The rearrangement joins TRBV29-1 to TRBJ2-4; D gene uncertain. CDR1 SQVTM and CDR2 ANQGSEA come from the germline V gene. This CDR3 contains 14 residues. V was clipped by 4 bases and J by 0 bases, with 10 bases between them. Here the CDR3 reads CSVVVSLAKNIQYF. The CDR3 bases are TGCAGCGTTGTAGTAAGCTTAGCCAAAAACATTCAGTACTTC.

The chain joins TRBV12-3 or TRBV12-4 to TRBJ2-1; TRBD2 agrees at 10 bases. The CDR3 spans 17 residues. The ends lost 5 bases at V and 0 bases at J; junction bases unmatched: 7. The CDR3 DNA follows: TGTGCCAGCAGTCCTACGACTAGCGGGCTCTCCTACAATGAGCAGTTCTTC. It yields the protein CASSPTTSGLSYNEQFF.

The CDR3 sequence is CASSPYPVPGANVLTF. The DNA of the CDR3 is TGTGCCAGCAGCCCCTATCCAGTTCCCGGGGCCAACGTCCTGACTTTC. This chain connects TRBV7-2 to TRBJ2-6; D not resolved. In germline, CDR1 is SGHTA, CDR2 FQGNSA. Deletions cut 5 bases from V and 4 bases from J, with 15 bases between. The CDR3 runs 16 residues.

This clonotype was detected only a few times. V usage is TRBV6-5 and J usage is TRBJ2-5; D gene ambiguous. The V end lost 6 bases, the J end lost 4 bases, and 18 bases lay between the germline ends. The CDR3 loop spans 15 amino acids. From germline, CDR1 is MNHEY and CDR2 SVGAGI. The CDR3 DNA sequence: TGTGCCAGCAGGACCAAAGGAGCTGTGGGAGAGACCCAGTACTTC. Its protein product is CASRTKGAVGETQYF.

V usage is TRBV19 and J usage is TRBJ1-3, with 10 bases fitting TRBD1. The CDR3 covers 15 residues. Germline loops: CDR1 LNHDA, CDR2 SQIVND (reference sequence). The J segment lost 3 bases and the V segment lost 6 bases, leaving 5 bases of the junction unmatched. CDR3 coding DNA: TGTGCCAGTAGGACGACAGGGGGCATTGGAAACACCATATATTTT. Translated, it gives CASRTTGGIGNTIYF.